The 7 T cell receptor beta chains below were found in one sample sequenced in a study of blood T cell repertoires in COVID-19 (dated by TCRdb to the early 2020s). Library construction relied on the immunoSEQ multiplex PCR assay. TCRdb's version of the immuneACCESS table is confined to in-frame rearrangements and falls short of the full clone set. An unresolved V gene accounts for under half of the shortfall where checked; the remainder is of unknown origin. Recorded for this sample are fewer than 250,000 clones; around 90% of them occurred a single time. The ten largest clones add up to 0.83% of the sample. The sample consisted of peripheral blood. Receptor source: a man aged 25 to 45 with COVID-19, enrolled during active disease.

This clone was seen only once. The chain recombines TRBV6-1 with TRBJ2-2, with 7 bases lining up with TRBD2. The CDR3 loop spans 15 amino acids. V trimming: 3 bases; J trimming: 4 bases; junction bases outside the gene matches: 5. Germline loops: CDR1 MNHNS, CDR2 SASEGT. The CDR3 reads CASSEGREGTGELFF. The CDR3 coding sequence is TGTGCCAGCAGTGAGGGGAGGGAGGGCACCGGGGAGCTGTTTTTT.

The rearrangement joins TRBV11-2 to TRBJ1-2; D possibly corresponds to TRBD1 (6 bases). Germline assignment: CDR1 SGHAT and CDR2 FQNNGV. Trimming shortened V by 0 bases and J by 2 bases, and 22 bases separated the two germline ends. CDR3 length: 19 residues. In DNA form, the CDR3 reads TGTGCCAGCAGCTTAGATGAGAGAGGATTGGGACATCCCAACTATGGCTACACCTTC. It specifies CASSLDERGLGHPNYGYTF.

The rearrangement joins TRBV7-9 to TRBJ2-3; D might be TRBD1 (6 bases). Deletions cut 1 base from V and 4 bases from J, with 9 bases between. Germline values: CDR1 SEHNR, CDR2 FQNEAQ (reference sequence). The CDR3 totals 14 residues. The CDR3, as DNA: TGTGCCAGCAGCTTAGTAACAGGGCCAGATACGCAGTATTTT. As protein: CASSLVTGPDTQYF.

V is TRBV30 and J is TRBJ1-2; D is ambiguous. V shed 3 bases and J shed 5 bases, with 13 bases lying between them. The germline CDR1 and CDR2 sequences are GTSNPN and SVGIG (reference sequence). The CDR3 is 13 amino acids. The CDR3 is CAWSPDNGYGYTF. In DNA, the CDR3 is TGTGCCTGGAGCCCTGACAATGGGTATGGCTACACCTTC.

As for this clone: The sample contains more than one DNA sequence encoding this CDR3. The rearrangement uses TRBV4-1 and TRBJ1-2; possibly TRBD1 for D (5 bases). The CDR3 contains 13 residues. Germline CDR1 and CDR2: MGHRA and YSYEKL. The V and J ends lost 0 bases and 4 bases respectively, with 6 bases between them. The CDR3 sequence is CASSQEGGYGYTF. In DNA form, the CDR3 reads TGCGCCAGCAGCCAAGAGGGGGGCTATGGCTACACCTTC.

The chain uses TRBV18 and TRBJ1-6, with D tentatively TRBD1 (5 bases). This CDR3 is built from 14 residues. CDR1 is KGHSH and CDR2 is LQKENI in the germline V gene. Between the trimmed V and J ends, which lost 1 base and 9 bases, there was a span of 10 bases. The CDR3 reads CASSPRQGGSPLHF. The DNA for the CDR3 is TGTGCCAGCTCACCACGGCAGGGAGGTTCACCCCTCCACTTT.

This rearrangement joins TRBV13 to TRBJ2-1; 8 bases match TRBD1. Germline assignment: CDR1 PRHDT and CDR2 FYEKMQ (reference sequence). This CDR3 has 15 amino acids. With V trimmed by 2 bases and J by 5 bases, 5 bases remained unmatched. The CDR3 DNA is TGTGCCAGCAGCTTAATGGACAGGGAACACAATGAGCAGTTCTTC. This codes for CASSLMDREHNEQFF.